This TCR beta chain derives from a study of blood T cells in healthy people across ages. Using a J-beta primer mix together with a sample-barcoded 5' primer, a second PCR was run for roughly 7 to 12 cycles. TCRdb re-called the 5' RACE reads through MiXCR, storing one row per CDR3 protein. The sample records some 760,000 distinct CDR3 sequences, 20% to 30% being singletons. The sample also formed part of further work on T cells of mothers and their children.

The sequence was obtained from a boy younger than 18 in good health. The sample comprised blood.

The CDR3 is CASSPGQGNWYEQYF. The CDR3 DNA sequence: TGTGCCAGCAGCCCAGGACAGGGGAATTGGTACGAGCAGTACTTC. The rearrangement links TRBV6-2 or TRBV6-3 to TRBJ2-7, with 9 bases lining up with TRBD1. V lost 6 bases to trimming and J lost 4 bases; unmatched junction nucleotides: 10. The V gene's germline CDR1 is MNHEY and CDR2 SVGEGT. This CDR3 comprises 15 residues.